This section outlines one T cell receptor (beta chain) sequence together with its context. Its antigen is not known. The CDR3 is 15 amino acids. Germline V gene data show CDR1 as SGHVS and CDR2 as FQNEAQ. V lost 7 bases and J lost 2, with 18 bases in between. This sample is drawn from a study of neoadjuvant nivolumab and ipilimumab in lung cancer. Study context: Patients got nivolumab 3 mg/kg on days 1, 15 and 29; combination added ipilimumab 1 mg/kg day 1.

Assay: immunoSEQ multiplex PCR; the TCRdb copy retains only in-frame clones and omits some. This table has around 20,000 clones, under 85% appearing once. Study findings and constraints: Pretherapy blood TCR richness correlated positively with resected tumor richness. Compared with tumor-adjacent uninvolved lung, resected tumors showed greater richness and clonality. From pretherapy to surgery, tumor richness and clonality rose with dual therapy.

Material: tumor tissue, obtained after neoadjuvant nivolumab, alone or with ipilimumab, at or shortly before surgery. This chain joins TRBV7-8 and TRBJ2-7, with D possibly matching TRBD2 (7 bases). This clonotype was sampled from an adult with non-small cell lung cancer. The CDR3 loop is CASILGGGPTYEQYF. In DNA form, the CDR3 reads TGTGCCAGCATCCTAGGGGGGGGGCCGACCTACGAGCAGTACTTC.